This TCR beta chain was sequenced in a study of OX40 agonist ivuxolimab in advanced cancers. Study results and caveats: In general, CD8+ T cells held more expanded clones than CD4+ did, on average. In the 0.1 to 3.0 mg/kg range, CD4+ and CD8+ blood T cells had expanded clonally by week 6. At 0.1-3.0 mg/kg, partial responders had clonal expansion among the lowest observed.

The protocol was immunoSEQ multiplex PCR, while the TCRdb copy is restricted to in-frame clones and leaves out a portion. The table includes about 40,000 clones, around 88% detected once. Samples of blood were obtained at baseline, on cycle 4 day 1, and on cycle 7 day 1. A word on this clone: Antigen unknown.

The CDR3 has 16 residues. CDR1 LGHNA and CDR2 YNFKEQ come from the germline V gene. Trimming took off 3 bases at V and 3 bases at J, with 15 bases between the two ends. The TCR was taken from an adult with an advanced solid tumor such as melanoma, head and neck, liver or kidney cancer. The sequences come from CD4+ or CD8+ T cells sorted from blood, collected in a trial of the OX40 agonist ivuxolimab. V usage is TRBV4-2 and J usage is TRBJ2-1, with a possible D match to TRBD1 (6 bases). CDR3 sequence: CASSQAGTLVYNEQFF. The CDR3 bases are TGTGCCAGCAGCCAGGCCGGGACATTGGTCTACAATGAGCAGTTCTTC.